The rows below give T cell receptor beta chains drawn from one sample of a study of early T cells in non-severe SARS-CoV-2 infection. TCRdb used MiXCR to reprocess the 5' RACE reads, holding one entry per CDR3 protein. The sample has tens of thousands of distinct CDR3 sequences; under 15% are singletons. The material sequenced was whole blood. Receptor source: an adult who was a healthcare worker with PCR-confirmed SARS-CoV-2 infection or an uninfected control (not recorded which). The CDR3 runs from the conserved cysteine through the conserved F or W. D genes are given only for firm matches. Some rows mark clone size as missing; the rest say once, few, many or name a class of expanded clone.

d_call clone_size j_call v_call cdr3_length cdr3_nt cdr3_aa
TRBD1 once TRBJ2-1 TRBV5-8 14 TGTGCCAGCAGCTTCGACAGGGGCGGGAATGAGCAGTTCTTC CASSFDRGGNEQFF
TRBD2 NA TRBJ2-1 TRBV7-2 16 TGTGCCAGCAGCTTAAGGACTAGCGGGGGGAACAATGAGCAGTTCTTC CASSLRTSGGNNEQFF
NA many TRBJ1-1 TRBV6-1 11 TGTGCCAGTATAGAGATCGCTGAAGCTTTCTTT CASIEIAEAFF
TRBD2 few TRBJ2-4 TRBV11-2 18 TGTGCCAGCAGCTTTGGACTAGCGGGGAATCAAGCCAAAAACATTCAGTACTTC CASSFGLAGNQAKNIQYF
NA many TRBJ1-5 TRBV28 15 TGTGCCAGCAGTTTTAGGGGCCAAACAAATCAGCCCCAGCATTTT CASSFRGQTNQPQHF
TRBD2 few TRBJ2-1 TRBV2 13 TGTGCCAGCAAAGAAACTAGCGGTAAAAAGCAGTTCTTC CASKETSGKKQFF
TRBD1 NA TRBJ1-5 TRBV18 15 TGTGCCAGCTCACCTGCGACAGGGGGCTATCAGCCCCAGCATTTT CASSPATGGYQPQHF
NA NA TRBJ2-3 TRBV10-3 13 TGTGCCGGCGCTCAAGTCAGGGCAGATACGCAGTATTTT CAGAQVRADTQYF
NA NA TRBJ2-5 TRBV7-2 14 TGTGCCAGCAGTTATCAGCAGGGTCAAGAGACCCAGTACTTC CASSYQQGQETQYF
NA NA TRBJ2-7 TRBV2 14 TGTGCCAGCTTTCCGGGCGTTAGCTCCTACGAGCAGTACTTC CASFPGVSSYEQYF
NA many TRBJ1-6 TRBV5-6 14 TGTGCCAGCAGCTGGACGGCGGGGGGATCACCCCTCCACTTT CASSWTAGGSPLHF
NA many TRBJ2-5 TRBV28 11 TGTGCCAGCAGTTCCGGAGAGACCCAGTACTTC CASSSGETQYF
NA few TRBJ2-1 TRBV30 13 TGTGCCTGGACCGGGACATCGGCGTTTGAGCAGTTCTTC CAWTGTSAFEQFF
NA many TRBJ1-3 TRBV18 15 TGTGCCAGCTCACCAGATCATAGCTCTGGAAACACCATATATTTT CASSPDHSSGNTIYF